Listed below are T cell receptor beta chains from one sample, sequenced in a study of regulatory T cells in long-lasting Graves disease. In TCRdb, the multiplex PCR reads were re-called with MiXCR into one record per CDR3 protein. The sample lists a few hundred thousand distinct CDR3 sequences, about 15% occurring once. These sequences were also reported in another study, on T cells in Graves' hyperthyroidism and ophthalmopathy.

This specimen was peripheral blood mononuclear cells (PBMCs), taken at new diagnosis, from a patient treated with antithyroid drugs. Receptors originate from a woman between 35 and 50 years old with Graves disease. The CDR3 runs from the conserved cysteine through the conserved F or W. Each record gives: V gene, J gene, D gene, clone size, CDR3 DNA, CDR3 protein. D genes are given only for firm matches. Only part of the rows carry a size: once, few, many, or a class if the clone is expanded.

v_call: TRBV12-3/TRBV12-4; j_call: TRBJ2-7; d_call: NA; clone_size: many; cdr3_nt: TGTGCCAGCAGCGGCAGCTACGAGCAGTACTTC; cdr3_aa: CASSGSYEQYF
v_call: TRBV28; j_call: TRBJ2-1; d_call: TRBD2; clone_size: many; cdr3_nt: TGTGCCAGTGGGACTAGCGGTTTTCAGAACAATGAGCAGTTCTTC; cdr3_aa: CASGTSGFQNNEQFF
v_call: TRBV18; j_call: TRBJ2-1; d_call: TRBD2; clone_size: few; cdr3_nt: TGTGCCAGCTCACCACGGATTAGCGGGAGGTACAATGAGCAGTTCTTC; cdr3_aa: CASSPRISGRYNEQFF
v_call: TRBV28; j_call: TRBJ1-2; d_call: NA; clone_size: NA; cdr3_nt: TGTGCCAGCAGTTTATGGCAGGGCAACTATGGCTACACCTTC; cdr3_aa: CASSLWQGNYGYTF
v_call: TRBV12-3/TRBV12-4; j_call: TRBJ2-5; d_call: NA; clone_size: few; cdr3_nt: TGTGCCAGCAGGTATCAGGGTTGGGAGGCCCAGTACTTC; cdr3_aa: CASRYQGWEAQYF
v_call: TRBV11-3; j_call: TRBJ2-5; d_call: TRBD1; clone_size: many; cdr3_nt: TGTGCCAGCAGCTTGCAGGGGGAAGAGACCCAGTACTTC; cdr3_aa: CASSLQGEETQYF
v_call: TRBV5-5; j_call: TRBJ2-5; d_call: NA; clone_size: many; cdr3_nt: TGTGCCAGCAGCTTGTACACAGCCCGGGAGACCCAGTACTTC; cdr3_aa: CASSLYTARETQYF
v_call: TRBV29-1; j_call: TRBJ2-3; d_call: NA; clone_size: many; cdr3_nt: TGCAGCGTTGAACTAGTAGGGGAAACGCAGTATTTT; cdr3_aa: CSVELVGETQYF
v_call: TRBV6-6; j_call: TRBJ1-5; d_call: NA; clone_size: NA; cdr3_nt: TGTGCCAGCAGTTACTCGTACCGGAACAATCAGCCCCAGCATTTT; cdr3_aa: CASSYSYRNNQPQHF
v_call: TRBV5-1; j_call: TRBJ1-1; d_call: NA; clone_size: many; cdr3_nt: TGCGCCAGCAGCTTAGACGGCCGTAACACTGAAGCTTTCTTT; cdr3_aa: CASSLDGRNTEAFF
v_call: TRBV19; j_call: TRBJ2-1; d_call: NA; clone_size: NA; cdr3_nt: TGTGCCAGTAGTATGGAAAGGGGCATGGACAATGAGCAGTTCTTC; cdr3_aa: CASSMERGMDNEQFF
v_call: TRBV5-6; j_call: TRBJ2-4; d_call: TRBD2; clone_size: once; cdr3_nt: TGTGCCAGCAGCCCAGCCTCGGGGGGGATTCAGTACTTC; cdr3_aa: CASSPASGGIQYF
v_call: TRBV6-2/TRBV6-3; j_call: TRBJ1-1; d_call: NA; clone_size: few; cdr3_nt: TGTGCCAGCAGTTCCCATTGGAACACTGAAGCTTTCTTT; cdr3_aa: CASSSHWNTEAFF
v_call: TRBV12-3/TRBV12-4; j_call: TRBJ2-5; d_call: NA; clone_size: many; cdr3_nt: TGTGCCAGCAGTTTGCCCTCCCGGGGTCGGGAGACCCAGTACTTC; cdr3_aa: CASSLPSRGRETQYF
v_call: TRBV27; j_call: TRBJ2-3; d_call: NA; clone_size: NA; cdr3_nt: TGTGCCAGCAGTTTATCCCCAGGGAGAGACACAGATACGCAGTATTTT; cdr3_aa: CASSLSPGRDTDTQYF
v_call: TRBV28; j_call: TRBJ1-6; d_call: NA; clone_size: NA; cdr3_nt: TGTGCCATCCGGGGGTATAATTCACCCCTCCACTTT; cdr3_aa: CAIRGYNSPLHF
v_call: TRBV28; j_call: TRBJ1-3; d_call: NA; clone_size: few; cdr3_nt: TGTGCCAGCAGTCCCCACTCGGGCTCTGGAAACACCATATATTTT; cdr3_aa: CASSPHSGSGNTIYF
v_call: TRBV27; j_call: TRBJ2-5; d_call: TRBD2; clone_size: few; cdr3_nt: TGTGCCAGCAACCGGACTAGCGGGAGTAAAGGCACTGAGACCCAGTACTTC; cdr3_aa: CASNRTSGSKGTETQYF
v_call: TRBV2; j_call: TRBJ2-5; d_call: TRBD2; clone_size: many; cdr3_nt: TGTGCCAGCAGTTGGGGGTCTGCGGGAGTGGAGACCCAGTACTTC; cdr3_aa: CASSWGSAGVETQYF
v_call: TRBV4-1; j_call: TRBJ2-5; d_call: TRBD2; clone_size: few; cdr3_nt: TGCGCCAGCAGCCATTCCCTCGCGGAACTAGCGGGAGTTAGAGAGACCCAGTACTTC; cdr3_aa: CASSHSLAELAGVRETQYF
v_call: TRBV2; j_call: TRBJ1-4; d_call: NA; clone_size: NA; cdr3_nt: TGTGCCAGCAGTGAAGAGAGGCGGGGTGAAAAACTGTTTTTT; cdr3_aa: CASSEERRGEKLFF
v_call: TRBV7-2; j_call: TRBJ1-3; d_call: NA; clone_size: many; cdr3_nt: TGTGCCAGCAGCTTAGTTGGCTGGGGAACTGGAAACACCATATATTTT; cdr3_aa: CASSLVGWGTGNTIYF
v_call: TRBV30; j_call: TRBJ2-7; d_call: NA; clone_size: many; cdr3_nt: TGTGCCTGGAGCGTAGACAGTTACGAGCAGTACTTC; cdr3_aa: CAWSVDSYEQYF
v_call: TRBV12-3/TRBV12-4; j_call: TRBJ2-3; d_call: NA; clone_size: NA; cdr3_nt: TGTGCCAGCAGTTCTAGCAAGAGCACAGATACGCAGTATTTT; cdr3_aa: CASSSSKSTDTQYF
v_call: TRBV28; j_call: TRBJ1-4; d_call: TRBD1; clone_size: many; cdr3_nt: TGTGCCAGCAGTTTACCTGGGACAGGGGCAACTAATGAAAAACTGTTTTTT; cdr3_aa: CASSLPGTGATNEKLFF
v_call: TRBV6-2/TRBV6-3; j_call: TRBJ2-5; d_call: NA; clone_size: many; cdr3_nt: TGTGCCAGCAGTTACTCGATAGGTGGATGGGATCAGGAGACCCAGTACTTC; cdr3_aa: CASSYSIGGWDQETQYF
v_call: TRBV7-9; j_call: TRBJ2-7; d_call: TRBD1; clone_size: NA; cdr3_nt: TGTGCCAGCAGCTCCATCGACAGGGCCGTCTACGAGCAGTACTTC; cdr3_aa: CASSSIDRAVYEQYF
v_call: TRBV12-3/TRBV12-4; j_call: TRBJ2-1; d_call: NA; clone_size: many; cdr3_nt: TGTGCCAGCAGTTACCCTGTGTCGCGGGATGACAATGAGCAGTTCTTC; cdr3_aa: CASSYPVSRDDNEQFF
v_call: TRBV29-1; j_call: TRBJ1-3; d_call: TRBD1; clone_size: once; cdr3_nt: TGCAGCGTTGAATATCTTCACAGGGGTTCCGGAAACACCATATATTTT; cdr3_aa: CSVEYLHRGSGNTIYF
v_call: TRBV20-1; j_call: TRBJ2-7; d_call: TRBD2; clone_size: NA; cdr3_nt: TGCAGTGCGACTAGCGGGAATGAGCAGTACTTC; cdr3_aa: CSATSGNEQYF
v_call: TRBV7-8; j_call: TRBJ2-5; d_call: TRBD1; clone_size: many; cdr3_nt: TGTGCCAGCAGCCCGGACAGGTTGGAGACCCAGTACTTC; cdr3_aa: CASSPDRLETQYF
v_call: TRBV7-3; j_call: TRBJ1-1; d_call: TRBD1; clone_size: many; cdr3_nt: TGTGCCAGCAGCCAGACAGGGGCCAACACTGAAGCTTTCTTT; cdr3_aa: CASSQTGANTEAFF
v_call: TRBV7-9; j_call: TRBJ2-7; d_call: NA; clone_size: few; cdr3_nt: TGTGCCAGCAGCGAAGACCACCGATCCTACGAGCAGTACTTC; cdr3_aa: CASSEDHRSYEQYF
v_call: TRBV19; j_call: TRBJ1-3; d_call: NA; clone_size: many; cdr3_nt: TGTGCCAGTAGTATTGAAGGGGGCTCTGGAAACACCATATATTTT; cdr3_aa: CASSIEGGSGNTIYF
v_call: TRBV18; j_call: TRBJ1-2; d_call: NA; clone_size: NA; cdr3_nt: TGTGCCAGCTCACCATGGGCAGGCTATGGCTACACCTTC; cdr3_aa: CASSPWAGYGYTF
v_call: TRBV20-1; j_call: TRBJ2-7; d_call: TRBD2; clone_size: few; cdr3_nt: TGCAGTGCAACCCGGACTAGCGGGAGTCGCGACGAGCAGTACTTC; cdr3_aa: CSATRTSGSRDEQYF
v_call: TRBV10-3; j_call: TRBJ2-1; d_call: NA; clone_size: NA; cdr3_nt: TGTGCCATCAGTGACCGTGGGAGCGGGCGTGATGAGCAGTTCTTC; cdr3_aa: CAISDRGSGRDEQFF
v_call: TRBV7-6; j_call: TRBJ2-3; d_call: NA; clone_size: many; cdr3_nt: TGTGCCAGCAGCCTGAACCCCAGAAGCACCGATACGCAGTATTTT; cdr3_aa: CASSLNPRSTDTQYF
v_call: TRBV15; j_call: TRBJ1-4; d_call: TRBD1; clone_size: many; cdr3_nt: TGTGCCACCAGCTCCCCGGGCAGGGGGAATGAAAAACTGTTTTTT; cdr3_aa: CATSSPGRGNEKLFF
v_call: TRBV12-3/TRBV12-4; j_call: TRBJ1-1; d_call: NA; clone_size: NA; cdr3_nt: TGTGCCAGCAGTTCGAACCTTGTATCCACTGAAGCTTTCTTT; cdr3_aa: CASSSNLVSTEAFF
v_call: TRBV5-4; j_call: TRBJ2-7; d_call: TRBD2; clone_size: many; cdr3_nt: TGTGCCAGCACCAACCCAGCGGGAGGGCCTGACGAGCAGTACTTC; cdr3_aa: CASTNPAGGPDEQYF
v_call: TRBV20-1; j_call: TRBJ1-5; d_call: NA; clone_size: many; cdr3_nt: TGCAGTGCAAGTGATGGGGGCAATCAGCCCCAGCATTTT; cdr3_aa: CSASDGGNQPQHF
v_call: TRBV12-3/TRBV12-4; j_call: TRBJ1-5; d_call: NA; clone_size: many; cdr3_nt: TGTGCCAGCAGCGACAGGAGGGATCAGCCCCAGCATTTT; cdr3_aa: CASSDRRDQPQHF
v_call: TRBV9; j_call: TRBJ2-4; d_call: NA; clone_size: few; cdr3_nt: TGTGCCAGCAGCGCGCCGGTTGAAAACATTCAGTACTTC; cdr3_aa: CASSAPVENIQYF
v_call: TRBV11-3; j_call: TRBJ1-5; d_call: TRBD1; clone_size: NA; cdr3_nt: TGTGCCAGCAGCCCCGGGACAGGGATAGGCCAGCCCCAGCATTTT; cdr3_aa: CASSPGTGIGQPQHF
v_call: TRBV10-3; j_call: TRBJ2-2; d_call: NA; clone_size: NA; cdr3_nt: TGTGCCATCAGTGAGTCTGGCCAGGAAAACACCGGGGAGCTGTTTTTT; cdr3_aa: CAISESGQENTGELFF
v_call: TRBV29-1; j_call: TRBJ2-2; d_call: NA; clone_size: few; cdr3_nt: TGCAGCGTTGGCCAGATGAACACCGGGGAGCTGTTTTTT; cdr3_aa: CSVGQMNTGELFF
v_call: TRBV6-1; j_call: TRBJ2-1; d_call: TRBD2; clone_size: NA; cdr3_nt: TGTGCCAGCAGGCCTCTAGCGGGCGCTTACAATGAGCAGTTCTTC; cdr3_aa: CASRPLAGAYNEQFF
v_call: TRBV5-4; j_call: TRBJ2-7; d_call: NA; clone_size: NA; cdr3_nt: TGTGCCAGCAGCCGGGACTTATCCTACGAGCAGTACTTC; cdr3_aa: CASSRDLSYEQYF
v_call: TRBV7-9; j_call: TRBJ1-2; d_call: TRBD1; clone_size: few; cdr3_nt: TGTGCCAGCAGCTCCGGGACAGGGTGGGGCTACACCTTC; cdr3_aa: CASSSGTGWGYTF
v_call: TRBV20-1; j_call: TRBJ2-5; d_call: NA; clone_size: few; cdr3_nt: TGCAGTGCTAGACACGACAGTCCACAAGAGACCCAGTACTTC; cdr3_aa: CSARHDSPQETQYF
v_call: TRBV19; j_call: TRBJ2-7; d_call: NA; clone_size: few; cdr3_nt: TGTGCCAGTAGTATTTATCCGGGCCCCCACGAGCAGTACTTC; cdr3_aa: CASSIYPGPHEQYF
v_call: TRBV4-1; j_call: TRBJ1-2; d_call: TRBD1; clone_size: NA; cdr3_nt: TGCGCCAGCAGCCGACTCAGGGACAGGGGAAATGGCTACACCTTC; cdr3_aa: CASSRLRDRGNGYTF
v_call: TRBV7-2; j_call: TRBJ2-1; d_call: NA; clone_size: NA; cdr3_nt: TGTGCCAGCAGCTTAAGGGAAGGTGAGGGTGTGCAGTTCTTC; cdr3_aa: CASSLREGEGVQFF
v_call: TRBV28; j_call: TRBJ2-2; d_call: TRBD2; clone_size: many; cdr3_nt: TGTGCCAGCAGTTTATGGGGGCTAGCGGGAGTTACCGGGGAGCTGTTTTTT; cdr3_aa: CASSLWGLAGVTGELFF
v_call: TRBV27; j_call: TRBJ1-4; d_call: TRBD1; clone_size: NA; cdr3_nt: TGTGCCAGCAGCTTGACAGGGTTGGAAAAACTGTTTTTT; cdr3_aa: CASSLTGLEKLFF